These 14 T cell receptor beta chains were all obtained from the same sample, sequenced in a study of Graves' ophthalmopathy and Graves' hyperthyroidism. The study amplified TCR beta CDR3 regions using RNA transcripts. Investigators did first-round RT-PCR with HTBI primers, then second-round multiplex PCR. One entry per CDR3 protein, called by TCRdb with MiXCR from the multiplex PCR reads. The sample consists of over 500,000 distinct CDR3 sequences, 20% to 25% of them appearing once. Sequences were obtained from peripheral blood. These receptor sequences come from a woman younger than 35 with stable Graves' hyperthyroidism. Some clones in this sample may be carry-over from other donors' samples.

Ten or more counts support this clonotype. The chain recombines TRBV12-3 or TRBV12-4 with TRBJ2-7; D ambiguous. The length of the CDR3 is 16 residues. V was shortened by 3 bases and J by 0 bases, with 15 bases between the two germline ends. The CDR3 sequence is CASSFYGTVSSYEQYF. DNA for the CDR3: TGTGCCAGCAGTTTTTACGGTACAGTAAGCTCCTACGAGCAGTACTTC.

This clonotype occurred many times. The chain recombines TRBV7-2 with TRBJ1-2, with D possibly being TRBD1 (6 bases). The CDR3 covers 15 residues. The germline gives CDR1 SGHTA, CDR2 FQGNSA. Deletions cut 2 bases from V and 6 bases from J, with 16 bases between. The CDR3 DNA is TGTGCCAGCAGCTTATCGGTAGGGGGGCCCGATGGCTACACCTTC. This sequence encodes CASSLSVGGPDGYTF.

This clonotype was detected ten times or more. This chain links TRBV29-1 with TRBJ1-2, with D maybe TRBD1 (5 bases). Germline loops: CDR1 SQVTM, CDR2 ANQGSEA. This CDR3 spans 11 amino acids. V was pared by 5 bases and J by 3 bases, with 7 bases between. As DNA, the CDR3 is TGCAGCGTTCAGGGCTACTATGGCTACACCTTC. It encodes CSVQGYYGYTF.

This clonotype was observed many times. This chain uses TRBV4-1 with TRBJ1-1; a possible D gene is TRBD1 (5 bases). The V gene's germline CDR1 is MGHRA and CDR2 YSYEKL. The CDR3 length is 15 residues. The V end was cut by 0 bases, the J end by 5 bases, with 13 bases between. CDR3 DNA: TGCGCCAGCAGCCAAGAGGAGAGGGGTCGGACTGAAGCTTTCTTT. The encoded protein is CASSQEERGRTEAFF.

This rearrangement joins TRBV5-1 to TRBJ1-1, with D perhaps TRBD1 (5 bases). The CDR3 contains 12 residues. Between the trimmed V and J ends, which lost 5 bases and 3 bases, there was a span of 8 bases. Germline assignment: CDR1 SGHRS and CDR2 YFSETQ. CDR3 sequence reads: CASRGEYTEAFF. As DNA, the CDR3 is TGCGCCAGCAGAGGGGAGTACACTGAAGCTTTCTTT. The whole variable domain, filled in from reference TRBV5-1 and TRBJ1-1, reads KAGVTQTPRYLIKTRGQQVTLSCSPISGHRSVSWYQQTPGQGLQFLFEYFSETQRNKGNFPGRFSGRQFSNSRSEMNVSTLELGDSALYLCASRGEYTEAFFGQGTRLTVV.

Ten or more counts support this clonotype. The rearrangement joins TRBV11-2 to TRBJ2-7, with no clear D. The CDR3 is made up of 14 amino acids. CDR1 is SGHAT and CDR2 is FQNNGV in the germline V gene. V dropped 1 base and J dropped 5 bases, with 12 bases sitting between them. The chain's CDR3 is CASSLAWGSNEQYF. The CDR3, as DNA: TGTGCCAGCAGCTTAGCCTGGGGTAGTAACGAGCAGTACTTC.

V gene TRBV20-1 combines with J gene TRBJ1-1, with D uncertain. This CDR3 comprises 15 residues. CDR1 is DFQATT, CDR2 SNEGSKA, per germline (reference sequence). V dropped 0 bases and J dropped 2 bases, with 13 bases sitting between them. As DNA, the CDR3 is TGCAGTGCTAGAGAATTTAAAGAAAAAAACACTGAAGCTTTCTTT. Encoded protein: CSAREFKEKNTEAFF.

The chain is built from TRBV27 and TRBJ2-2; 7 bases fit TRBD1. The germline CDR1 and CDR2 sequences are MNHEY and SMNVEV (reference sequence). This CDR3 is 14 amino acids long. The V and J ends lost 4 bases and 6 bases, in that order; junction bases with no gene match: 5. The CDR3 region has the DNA TGTGCCAGCAGTTCCCTAGACAGGGCCGGGGAGCTGTTTTTT. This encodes CASSSLDRAGELFF.

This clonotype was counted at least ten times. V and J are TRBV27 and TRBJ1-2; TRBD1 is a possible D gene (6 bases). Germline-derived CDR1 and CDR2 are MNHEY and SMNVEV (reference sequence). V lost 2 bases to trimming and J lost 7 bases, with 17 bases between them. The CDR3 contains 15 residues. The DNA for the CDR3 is TGTGCCAGCAGTTTAAAAGGGGGAGGGGATGGTGGCTACACCTTC. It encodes CASSLKGGGDGGYTF.

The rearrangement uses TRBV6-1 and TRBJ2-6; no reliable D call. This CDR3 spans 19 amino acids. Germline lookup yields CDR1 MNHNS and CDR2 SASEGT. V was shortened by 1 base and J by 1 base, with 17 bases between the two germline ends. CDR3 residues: CASSEVRRGPSSGANVLTF. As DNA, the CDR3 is TGTGCCAGCAGTGAAGTTCGTAGAGGCCCTTCTTCTGGGGCCAACGTCCTGACTTTC.

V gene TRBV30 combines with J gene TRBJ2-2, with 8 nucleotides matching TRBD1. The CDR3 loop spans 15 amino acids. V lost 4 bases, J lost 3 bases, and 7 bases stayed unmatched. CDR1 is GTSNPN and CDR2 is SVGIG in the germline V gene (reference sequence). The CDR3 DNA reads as TGTGCCTGGAAAAGGCAGGGGGCCGACACCGGGGAGCTGTTTTTT. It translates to CAWKRQGADTGELFF. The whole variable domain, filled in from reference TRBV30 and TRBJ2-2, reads SQTIHQWPATLVQPVGSPLSLECTVEGTSNPNLYWYRQAAGRGLQLLFYSVGIGQISSEVPQNLSASRPQDRQFILSSKKLLLSDSGFYLCAWKRQGADTGELFFGEGSRLTVL.

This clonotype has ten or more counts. CDR3 loop: CASSNQDGAGEETQYF. The CDR3 nucleotides are TGTGCCAGCAGTAACCAGGACGGCGCGGGGGAAGAGACCCAGTACTTC. The V and J genes are TRBV6-5 and TRBJ2-5; TRBD2 matches at 7 bases. Germline loops: CDR1 MNHEY, CDR2 SVGAGI. The CDR3 sequence is 16 residues long. Trimming at V came to 5 bases and at J to 3 bases, leaving 12 bases not matched to a gene.

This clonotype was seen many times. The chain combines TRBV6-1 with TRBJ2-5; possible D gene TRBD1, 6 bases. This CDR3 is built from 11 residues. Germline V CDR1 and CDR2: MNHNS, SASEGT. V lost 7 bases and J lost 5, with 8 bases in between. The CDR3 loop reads CASTQGETQYF. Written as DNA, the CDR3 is TGTGCCAGCACTCAGGGGGAGACCCAGTACTTC.

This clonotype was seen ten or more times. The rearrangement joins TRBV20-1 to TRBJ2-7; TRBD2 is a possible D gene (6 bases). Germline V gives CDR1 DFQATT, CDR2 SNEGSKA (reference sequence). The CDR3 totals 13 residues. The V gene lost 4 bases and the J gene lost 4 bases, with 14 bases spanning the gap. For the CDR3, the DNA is TGCAGTGCTACCGGGGGTCATTTGTACGAGCAGTACTTC. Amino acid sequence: CSATGGHLYEQYF.